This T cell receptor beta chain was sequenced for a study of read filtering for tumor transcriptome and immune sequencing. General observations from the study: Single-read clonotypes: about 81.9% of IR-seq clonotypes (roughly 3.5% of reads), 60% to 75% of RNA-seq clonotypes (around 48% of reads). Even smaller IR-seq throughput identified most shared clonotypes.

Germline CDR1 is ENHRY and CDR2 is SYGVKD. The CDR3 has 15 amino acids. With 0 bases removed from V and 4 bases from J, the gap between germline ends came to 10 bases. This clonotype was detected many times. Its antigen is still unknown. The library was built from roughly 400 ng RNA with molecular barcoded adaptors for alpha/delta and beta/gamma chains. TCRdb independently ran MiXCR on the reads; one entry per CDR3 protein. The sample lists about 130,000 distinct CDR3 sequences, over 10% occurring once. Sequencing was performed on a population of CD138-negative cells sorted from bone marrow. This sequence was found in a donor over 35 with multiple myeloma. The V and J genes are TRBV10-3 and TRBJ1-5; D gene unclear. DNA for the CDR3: TGTGCCATCAGTGAGTCGGGAGGGTTAAATCAGCCCCAGCATTTT. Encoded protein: CAISESGGLNQPQHF.